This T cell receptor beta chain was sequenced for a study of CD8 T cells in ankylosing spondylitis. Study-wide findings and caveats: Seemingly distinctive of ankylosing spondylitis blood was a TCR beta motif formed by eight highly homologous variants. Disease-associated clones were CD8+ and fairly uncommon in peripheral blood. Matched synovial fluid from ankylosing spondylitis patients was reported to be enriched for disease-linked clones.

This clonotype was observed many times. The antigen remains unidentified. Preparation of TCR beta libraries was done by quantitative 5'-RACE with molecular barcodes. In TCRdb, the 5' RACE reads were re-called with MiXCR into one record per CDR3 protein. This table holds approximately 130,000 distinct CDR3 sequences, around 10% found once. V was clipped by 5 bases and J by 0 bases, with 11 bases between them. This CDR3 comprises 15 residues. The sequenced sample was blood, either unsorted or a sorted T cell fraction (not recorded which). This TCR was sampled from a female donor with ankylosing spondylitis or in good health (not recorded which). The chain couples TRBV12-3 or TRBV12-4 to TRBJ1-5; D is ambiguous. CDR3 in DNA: TGTGCCAGCAGTGCCCGGGGATATAGCAATCAGCCCCAGCATTTT. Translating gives CASSARGYSNQPQHF.